The clone carrying this TCR beta chain was observed many times. After 5'RACE with constant-segment primers, TCR alpha and TCR beta cDNA libraries carrying sample barcodes and UMIs were obtained. TCRdb analysed the 5' RACE reads with MiXCR anew, one entry per CDR3 protein. The sample holds about 170,000 distinct CDR3 sequences; 10% to 15% are singletons and the top ten take about 3.6%. This entry is derived from a study of T-cell memory formation after mild COVID-19. Study information: Clusters of TCRs were largely donor specific.

This CDR3 is built from 13 residues. In germline, CDR1 is MDHEN, CDR2 SYDVKM. The V end was cut by 6 bases, the J end by 3 bases, with 12 bases between. The chain has TRBV28 and TRBJ2-7; D not certain. The TCR was taken from a man younger than 35 who had mild COVID-19 (a few samples of this study predate the infection). Cell type and time point are not known. The sequencing input was PBMCs or a T cell subset sorted from them (not recorded which). The CDR3 spells CASSSVNRYEQYV. CDR3 DNA: TGTGCCAGCAGCTCGGTCAACCGCTACGAGCAGTACGTC.